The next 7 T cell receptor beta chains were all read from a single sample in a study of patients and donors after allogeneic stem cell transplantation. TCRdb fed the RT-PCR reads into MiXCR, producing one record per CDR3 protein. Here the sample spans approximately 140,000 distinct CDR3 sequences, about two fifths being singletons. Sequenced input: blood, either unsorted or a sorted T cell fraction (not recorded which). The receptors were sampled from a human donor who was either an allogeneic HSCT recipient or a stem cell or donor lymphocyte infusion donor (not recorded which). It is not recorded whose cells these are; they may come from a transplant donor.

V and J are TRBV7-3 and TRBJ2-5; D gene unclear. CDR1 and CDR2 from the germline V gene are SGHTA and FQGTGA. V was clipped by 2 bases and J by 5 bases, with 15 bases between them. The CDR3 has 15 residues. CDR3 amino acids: CASSLFPSLGETQYF. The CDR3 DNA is TGTGCCAGCAGCTTATTCCCAAGTCTTGGGGAGACCCAGTACTTC.

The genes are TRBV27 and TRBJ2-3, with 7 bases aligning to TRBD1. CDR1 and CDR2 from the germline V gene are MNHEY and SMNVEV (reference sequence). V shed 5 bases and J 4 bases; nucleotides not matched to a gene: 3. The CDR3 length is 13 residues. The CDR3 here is CASSRQGPDTQYF. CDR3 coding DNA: TGTGCCAGCAGTAGACAGGGTCCAGATACGCAGTATTTT.

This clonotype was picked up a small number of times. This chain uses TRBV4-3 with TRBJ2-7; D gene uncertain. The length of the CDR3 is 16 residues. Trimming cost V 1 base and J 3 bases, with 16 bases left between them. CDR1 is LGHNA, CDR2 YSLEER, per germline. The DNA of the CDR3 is TGCGCCAGCAGCCAAGTTAAGAAGGGCTTCTTCTACGAGCAGTACTTC. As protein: CASSQVKKGFFYEQYF.

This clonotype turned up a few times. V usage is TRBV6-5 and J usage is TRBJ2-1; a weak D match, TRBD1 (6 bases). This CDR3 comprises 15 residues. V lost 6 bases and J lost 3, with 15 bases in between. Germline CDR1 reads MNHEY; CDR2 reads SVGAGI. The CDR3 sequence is CASSPGTPNYNEQFF. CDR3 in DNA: TGTGCCAGCAGCCCCGGGACACCGAACTACAATGAGCAGTTCTTC.

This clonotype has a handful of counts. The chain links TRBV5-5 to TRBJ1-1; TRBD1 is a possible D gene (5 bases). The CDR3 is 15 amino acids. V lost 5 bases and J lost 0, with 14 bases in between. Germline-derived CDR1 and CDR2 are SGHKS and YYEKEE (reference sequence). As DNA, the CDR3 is TGTGCCAGCAGTCCCGGGACGGATCTGAACACTGAAGCTTTCTTT. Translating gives CASSPGTDLNTEAFF.

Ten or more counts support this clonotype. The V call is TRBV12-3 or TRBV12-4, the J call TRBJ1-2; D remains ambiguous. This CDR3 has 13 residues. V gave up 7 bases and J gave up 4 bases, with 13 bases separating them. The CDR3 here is CASTKREIYGYTF. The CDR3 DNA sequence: TGTGCCAGCACCAAAAGGGAGATCTATGGCTACACCTTC.

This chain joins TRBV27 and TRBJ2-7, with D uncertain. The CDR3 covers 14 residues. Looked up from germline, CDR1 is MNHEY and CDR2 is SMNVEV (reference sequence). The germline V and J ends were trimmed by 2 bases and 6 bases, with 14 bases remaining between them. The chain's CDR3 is CASSLGVNGGEQYF. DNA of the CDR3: TGTGCCAGCAGTTTAGGGGTGAATGGCGGCGAGCAGTACTTC.